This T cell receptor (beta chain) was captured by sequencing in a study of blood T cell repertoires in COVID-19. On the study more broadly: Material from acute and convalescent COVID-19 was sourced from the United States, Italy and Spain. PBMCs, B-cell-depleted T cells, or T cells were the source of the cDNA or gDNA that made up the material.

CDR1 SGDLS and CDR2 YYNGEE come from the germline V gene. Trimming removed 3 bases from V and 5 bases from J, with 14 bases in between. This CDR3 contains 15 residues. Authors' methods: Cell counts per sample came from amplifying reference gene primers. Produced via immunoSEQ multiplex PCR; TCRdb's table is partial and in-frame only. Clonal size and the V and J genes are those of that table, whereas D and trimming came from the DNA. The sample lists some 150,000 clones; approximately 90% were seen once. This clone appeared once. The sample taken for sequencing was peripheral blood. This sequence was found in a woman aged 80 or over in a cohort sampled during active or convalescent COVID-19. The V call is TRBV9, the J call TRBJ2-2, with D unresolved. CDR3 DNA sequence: TGTGCCAGCAGCGGACAAGCCGGAAGAACCGGGGAGCTGTTTTTT. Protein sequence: CASSGQAGRTGELFF.